These T cell receptor beta chains were read from a single sample in a study of cytomegalovirus exposure and HLA in healthy donors. The data were produced by immunoSEQ multiplex PCR, yet TCRdb's version contains in-frame clones alone and is incomplete. Among a few hundred thousand clones listed, around 90% were seen once. The specimen sequenced was PBMCs. All receptors come from a woman aged 18-30 years in good health and CMV-seronegative. The CDR3 runs from the conserved cysteine through the conserved F or W. A D gene is named only where the DNA matches it firmly. Clone size, where shown, is once, few, many, or a class for clones that have expanded.

D gene,V gene,clone size,J gene,CDR3 DNA,CDR3 protein
-,TRBV19,-,TRBJ2-5,TGTGCCAGTAGGGGCAGCCAAGAGACCCAGTACTTC,CASRGSQETQYF
-,TRBV28,-,TRBJ1-3,TGTGCCAGCAGTTTTCCCCTCCTCCAGGGGAGCTCTGGAAACACCATATATTTT,CASSFPLLQGSSGNTIYF
TRBD2,TRBV29-1,-,TRBJ2-7,TGCAGCGCCCCGGGCGGGGGAGGAGAGCAGTACTTC,CSAPGGGGEQYF
TRBD2,TRBV18,once,TRBJ2-7,TGTGCCAGCTCGCCTCTAGCGGGGAAGACCTACGAGCAGTACTTC,CASSPLAGKTYEQYF
-,TRBV5-6,-,TRBJ1-2,TGTGCCAGCAGCTTTCCCCGACCCGGGAACTATGGCTACACCTTC,CASSFPRPGNYGYTF
TRBD1,TRBV30,-,TRBJ1-5,TGTGCCTGGAGTGGGTCGCGACAGGGGGCGCCTAGGCCCCAGCATTTT,CAWSGSRQGAPRPQHF
-,TRBV5-1,-,TRBJ2-1,TGCGCCAGCAGCTGGGCAGGGATAAACTACAATGAGCAGTTCTTC,CASSWAGINYNEQFF
-,TRBV7-6,-,TRBJ1-1,TGTGCCAGCAGCTTAGTGACCGGGACGGGGGGCACTGAAGCTTTCTTT,CASSLVTGTGGTEAFF
-,TRBV4-1,-,TRBJ1-2,TGCGCCAGCAGCACCCGACAAAGGAAGAACTATGGCTACACCTTC,CASSTRQRKNYGYTF
-,TRBV4-1,-,TRBJ2-1,TGCGCCAGCAGCCAAGTCTTGGAGGCAGTAGGAGAGCAGTTCTTC,CASSQVLEAVGEQFF
-,TRBV27,once,TRBJ1-1,TGTGCCAGCAGTCGCCAGGATTGGTCAGGGGACACTGAAGCTTTCTTT,CASSRQDWSGDTEAFF
-,TRBV19,-,TRBJ2-1,TGTGCCAGTAGTCAAGGACTTGCTGAGCAGTTCTTC,CASSQGLAEQFF
TRBD2,TRBV5-1,-,TRBJ2-7,TGCGCCAGCAGCGTGACTAGCGGGAGGCCGCCAACCTACGAGCAGTACTTC,CASSVTSGRPPTYEQYF
TRBD2,TRBV5-1,-,TRBJ2-1,TGCGCCAGCAGCCCCTCCAGCGGGAGGCTCGCCAATGAGCAGTTCTTC,CASSPSSGRLANEQFF
TRBD2,TRBV6-1,-,TRBJ2-7,TGTGCCAGCAGTGAATTCGGCGGGAGGTCATCCTACGAGCAGTACTTC,CASSEFGGRSSYEQYF
-,TRBV6-5,-,TRBJ2-7,TGTGCCAGCAGTTACGGCAGGGGCGGTTCTGGCGAGCAGTACTTC,CASSYGRGGSGEQYF
TRBD1,TRBV6-6,-,TRBJ2-7,TGTGCCAGCAGTTGGACAGGCTACGAGCAGTACTTC,CASSWTGYEQYF
-,TRBV2,-,TRBJ1-5,TGTGCCAGCACCGAACGGGAAGTGGGAGGTCAGCCCCAGCATTTT,CASTEREVGGQPQHF
-,TRBV7-8,-,TRBJ2-3,TGTGCCAGCAGCTTGGCGGCAGGGAAGCGTTTCACAGATACGCAGTATTTT,CASSLAAGKRFTDTQYF
TRBD2,TRBV19,-,TRBJ2-2,TGTGCCAGTAGTATCTTTTGGACTAGCGGGAGAGGGTCCACCGGGGAGCTGTTTTTT,CASSIFWTSGRGSTGELFF
-,TRBV4-2,-,TRBJ1-1,TGTGCCAGCAGCCCCTACCCCATGAACACTGAAGCTTTCTTT,CASSPYPMNTEAFF
-,TRBV5-1,-,TRBJ1-1,TGCGCCAGCAGCTTGCTCCCTCGCGAGAACACTGAAGCTTTCTTT,CASSLLPRENTEAFF
-,TRBV28,-,TRBJ1-5,TGTGCCATCAGGCTGCCGACAGCAAGCAATCAGCCCCAGCATTTT,CAIRLPTASNQPQHF
-,TRBV9,-,TRBJ2-4,TGTGCCAGCAGCGCTCAAACGGGGGTGGGCGGAGACATTCAGTACTTC,CASSAQTGVGGDIQYF
-,TRBV4-1,-,TRBJ1-6,TGCGCCAGCAGCCAGGTCGACCCAGGAATCGGTAATTCACCCCTCCACTTT,CASSQVDPGIGNSPLHF
TRBD1,TRBV27,-,TRBJ2-7,TGTGCCAGCAGTTTACTGACAGGGGCTAGCTACGAGCAGTACTTC,CASSLLTGASYEQYF
-,TRBV5-4,once,TRBJ2-1,TGTGCCAGCAGCTGGGGCCTTTACAATGAGCAGTTCTTC,CASSWGLYNEQFF
TRBD2,TRBV7-7,-,TRBJ2-1,TGTGCCAGCAGCTTAGCTAATAGCGGGAGTGGGGAGCAGTTCTTC,CASSLANSGSGEQFF
TRBD1,TRBV7-6,-,TRBJ1-1,TGTGCCAGCAGCGCAAGAAACAGGGGGCAAACTGAAGCTTTCTTT,CASSARNRGQTEAFF
TRBD2,TRBV4-2,-,TRBJ2-2,TGTGCCAGCAGCCAGGAAGCGGGAAACAGGAACACCGGGGAGCTGTTTTTT,CASSQEAGNRNTGELFF
TRBD2,TRBV5-6,-,TRBJ2-7,TGTGCCAGCCTCAACAAGAACCCGGGACTAGGGTCCCGTTTTTACGAGCAGTACTTC,CASLNKNPGLGSRFYEQYF
-,TRBV7-9,-,TRBJ2-5,TGTGCCAGCAGCTTAGCGGTAGGGGAAAGGGAGACCCAGTACTTC,CASSLAVGERETQYF
-,TRBV19,-,TRBJ2-7,TGTGCCAGTTCGAAACAGGGGGGGTCCTACGAGCAGTACTTC,CASSKQGGSYEQYF
-,TRBV27,once,TRBJ2-7,TGTGCCAGCAGTTTAGACAGGACTTCCTACGAGCAGTACTTC,CASSLDRTSYEQYF
-,TRBV5-1,-,TRBJ1-5,TGCGCCAGCAGCTTGGGGTCGGGCAGGGACAAGCCCCAGCATTTT,CASSLGSGRDKPQHF
-,TRBV5-6,-,TRBJ1-1,TGTGCCAGCAGCTTACCACAGGGTACCACTGAAGCTTTCTTT,CASSLPQGTTEAFF
TRBD1,TRBV30,few,TRBJ1-5,TGTGCCTGGAGTATCGGACAGGGCAATCAGCCCCAGCATTTT,CAWSIGQGNQPQHF
TRBD2,TRBV18,-,TRBJ2-7,TGTGCCAGCTCACCGAGGCTAGCGGGGGAAGCCTACGAGCAGTACTTC,CASSPRLAGEAYEQYF
TRBD2,TRBV5-1,-,TRBJ2-7,TGCGCCAGCAGGAGGGGACTAGCGGGGGTTTACGAGCAGTACTTC,CASRRGLAGVYEQYF
TRBD1,TRBV5-1,-,TRBJ2-1,TGCGCCAGCAGCAGAATACAACAGGGGAATGAGCAGTTCTTC,CASSRIQQGNEQFF
TRBD1,TRBV6-1,-,TRBJ1-2,TGTGCCAGCAGTGAAGCGCTTCCGAGGAGGGGGCACTATGGCTACACCTTC,CASSEALPRRGHYGYTF
-,TRBV5-5,-,TRBJ1-5,TGTGCCAGCAGCTTGAGGGACATGGCAAGGCCCCAGCATTTT,CASSLRDMARPQHF
-,TRBV6-5,once,TRBJ1-6,TGTGCCAGCAGTTACCAAACTGACAGAGTTAATTCACCCCTCCACTTT,CASSYQTDRVNSPLHF
-,TRBV29-1,-,TRBJ2-2,TGCAGCGTCTCCGAGGGCGGGACCGGGGAGCTGTTTTTT,CSVSEGGTGELFF
-,TRBV7-6,-,TRBJ2-1,TGTGCCAGCAGGTCGGGTATTGCAAATGAGCAGTTCTTC,CASRSGIANEQFF